The source of this T cell receptor (beta chain) is a study of sequential checkpoint blockade in melanoma. V shed 2 bases, J shed 4 bases, and the junction held 8 bases outside the gene matches. Per the germline V gene, CDR1 is SGHDT and CDR2 is YYEEEE. This CDR3 contains 15 residues. Profiled with immunoSEQ multiplex PCR; TCRdb holds only in-frame clones, not every one. The data contain 13,000 or so clones, 52% of them singletons. The sample's treatment: randomized to nivolumab then ipilimumab (arm A) or the reverse (arm B). This sequence originates from a human donor with melanoma. The sequences come from CD8+ T cells sorted from blood (inferred from file names), collected from a patient given nivolumab and ipilimumab in sequence. The genes are TRBV5-6 and TRBJ1-2; TRBD1 matches 7 bases. The CDR3 spells CASSLWIGTAYGYTF. In DNA, the CDR3 is TGTGCCAGCAGCTTATGGATTGGGACAGCCTATGGCTACACCTTC.